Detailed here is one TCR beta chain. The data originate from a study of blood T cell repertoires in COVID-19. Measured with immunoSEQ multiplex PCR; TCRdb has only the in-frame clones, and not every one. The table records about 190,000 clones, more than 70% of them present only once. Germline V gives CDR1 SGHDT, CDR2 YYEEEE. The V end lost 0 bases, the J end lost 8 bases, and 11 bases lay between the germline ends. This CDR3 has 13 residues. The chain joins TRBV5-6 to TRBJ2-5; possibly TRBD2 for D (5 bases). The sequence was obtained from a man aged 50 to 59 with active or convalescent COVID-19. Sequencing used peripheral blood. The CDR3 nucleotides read TGTGCCAGCAGCTTGGGCGGGCTGAATACCCAGTACTTC. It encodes CASSLGGLNTQYF. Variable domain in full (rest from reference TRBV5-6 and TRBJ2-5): DAGVTQSPTHLIKTRGQQVTLRCSPKSGHDTVSWYQQALGQGPQFIFQYYEEEERQRGNFPDRFSGHQFPNYSSELNVNALLLGDSALYLCASSLGGLNTQYFGPGTRLLVL.